These T cell receptor beta chains were read from a single sample in a study of tumor and adjacent non-tumor tissue in lung cancer. MiXCR, run by TCRdb on the multiplex PCR reads, gives a single entry per CDR3 protein. The top ten clones hold around a third of a sample with more than 55,000 distinct CDR3 sequences, about 61% of them seen once. Sequencing was carried out using distant non-tumor lung tissue. The receptors come from a man in his 70s with non-small cell lung cancer. The CDR3 runs from the conserved cysteine through the conserved F or W. The D gene is left open where the match is weak. Not every row has a clone size; where given, it reads once, few, many or a size class.

CDR3,DNA,V,size,J,D
CASSLPGPYEQYF,TGTGCCAGCAGCCTACCGGGGCCCTACGAGCAGTACTTC,TRBV4-2,many,TRBJ2-7,-
CASSGRTEGEGTWELFF,TGTGCCAGCAGCGGGCGCACAGAGGGAGAGGGCACCTGGGAGCTGTTTTTT,TRBV11-1,-,TRBJ2-2,-
CTSSPDSPCYTF,TGTACCAGCAGCCCTGACAGTCCATGCTACACCTTC,TRBV11-1,-,TRBJ1-2,-
CASSARTGDEKLFF,TGTGCCAGCAGTGCCCGGACAGGGGATGAAAAACTGTTTTTT,TRBV6-4,many,TRBJ1-4,TRBD1
CATSDSDIYERYF,TGTGCCACCAGTGATTCTGACATCTACGAGCGGTACTTC,TRBV24-1,-,TRBJ2-7,-
CASSYPPPPTSAFGEQYF,TGTGCCAGCAGTTACCCGCCCCCCCCGACTAGCGCCTTCGGAGAGCAGTACTTC,TRBV6-2/TRBV6-3,many,TRBJ2-7,TRBD2
CAISLGTANSPLHF,TGTGCCATCAGCCTCGGGACAGCGAATTCACCCCTCCACTTT,TRBV10-3,many,TRBJ1-6,TRBD1
CASSVELYTEAFF,TGCGCCAGCAGTGTAGAGCTCTACACTGAAGCTTTCTTT,TRBV10-2,many,TRBJ1-1,-
CASRRGLAGRKEAQYF,TGTGCCAGTAGAAGGGGACTAGCGGGAAGAAAAGAGGCCCAGTACTTC,TRBV12-3/TRBV12-4,-,TRBJ2-5,TRBD2
CASSSQGLNTEAFF,TGCGCCAGCAGCTCACAGGGTCTGAACACTGAAGCTTTCTTT,TRBV5-1,few,TRBJ1-1,-
CSVEGSRTRAYGYTF,TGCAGCGTTGAAGGTAGCCGGACAAGGGCCTATGGCTACACCTTT,TRBV29-1,-,TRBJ1-2,-
CATKEGPKDQPQHF,TGTGCCACCAAGGAAGGGCCTAAGGATCAGCCCCAGCATTTT,TRBV6-5,-,TRBJ1-5,-
CARSQRDREPYEQYF,TGTGCCAGAAGCCAAAGGGACAGGGAGCCCTACGAGCAGTACTTC,TRBV4-1,-,TRBJ2-7,TRBD1
CAWSRTKNIQYF,TGTGCCTGGAGCCGCACCAAAAACATTCAGTACTTC,TRBV30,few,TRBJ2-4,-
CASSNEHREKLFF,TGTGCCAGCAGCAATGAGCACAGGGAAAAACTGTTTTTT,TRBV11-2,-,TRBJ1-4,-
CASSENSGLAINIQYF,TGTGCCAGCAGCGAAAACTCCGGATTAGCCATAAACATTCAGTATTTC,TRBV11-3,-,TRBJ2-4,-
CASSEYRNSPLRF,TGTGCCAGCAGTGAATATAGGAACTCACCCCTCCGCTTT,TRBV25-1,-,TRBJ1-6,-
CASSWVASGANVLTF,TGTGCCAGCAGTTGGGTTGCCTCTGGGGCCAACGTCCTGACTTTC,TRBV7-9,once,TRBJ2-6,-
CASSRQGTGELFF,TGTGCCAGCAGTCGACAGGGGACAGGGGAGCTGTTTTTC,TRBV11-2,few,TRBJ2-2,TRBD1
CASSPVGGSGTQYF,TGTGCCAGCAGCCCCGTGGGGGGAAGTGGTACGCAGTATTTT,TRBV7-3,-,TRBJ2-3,-
CASSLVGWADTQYF,TGTGCCAGCAGCTTAGTTGGCTGGGCAGATACGCAGTATTTT,TRBV7-9,-,TRBJ2-3,-
CASSLGPVANHGYTF,TGCGCCAGCAGTCTTGGGCCGGTAGCTAACCATGGCTACACCTTT,TRBV10-2,-,TRBJ1-2,-
CSVVAGGGYSNQPQHF,TGCAGCGTAGTAGCGGGGGGGGGATATAGCAATCAGCCCCAGCATTTT,TRBV29-1,many,TRBJ1-5,-
CASSLGPLTGERFF,TGTGCCAGTAGCTTAGGCCCCCTGACCGGGGAGCGGTTTTTT,TRBV11-3,-,TRBJ2-2,-
CASSESRGSETGELFF,TGTGCCAGCAGTGAATCACGGGGTTCGGAGACCGGGGAGCTGTTTTTT,TRBV6-1,-,TRBJ2-2,-
CASNSTNPTGSTDTQYF,TGTGCCAGCAACTCCACAAACCCGACAGGGAGCACAGATACGCAGTATTTT,TRBV7-3,-,TRBJ2-3,TRBD1
CAIKGAASSKRTSTDTQYF,TGCGCCATTAAGGGGGCGGCTAGCTCAAAGCGGACTAGCACAGATACGCAGTATTTT,TRBV5-1,-,TRBJ2-3,TRBD1
CASSLTSGSIDTQYF,TGTGCTAGCAGCTTAACTAGCGGGAGCATAGATACGCAGTATTTT,TRBV11-3,-,TRBJ2-3,TRBD2
CASSFYDRGWNDEQFF,TGTGCCAGCAGCTTCTATGACAGGGGGTGGAACGATGAGCAGTTCTTC,TRBV11-2,-,TRBJ2-1,TRBD1